These 20 T cell receptor beta chains were sequenced from one sample in a study of cytomegalovirus exposure and HLA in healthy donors. PCR employed 60 Vbeta and 13 Jbeta primers. Data came from immunoSEQ multiplex PCR; TCRdb stores just in-frame clones and leaves some out. The sample consists of more than 95,000 clones, 75% to 85% of them appearing once. Specimen: PBMCs. The receptors shown here come from a man aged 25-45 years in good health and CMV-seronegative.

The chain carries TRBV7-2 and TRBJ2-5, with TRBD1 as a possible D gene (7 bases). V was clipped by 5 bases and J by 5 bases, with 21 bases between them. This CDR3 region has 16 residues. Germline V CDR1 and CDR2: SGHTA, FQGNSA. CDR3 region: CASSHAGQRKSETQYF. The CDR3 nucleotides read TGTGCCAGCAGCCACGCGGGACAGAGAAAGTCGGAGACCCAGTACTTC.

This clone was observed a few times. The V and J genes are TRBV19 and TRBJ1-2; D uncertain. Germline CDR1 reads LNHDA; CDR2 reads SQIVND (reference sequence). The CDR3 sequence is 12 residues long. Trimming shortened V by 6 bases and J by 4 bases, and 9 bases separated the two germline ends. Here the CDR3 DNA reads TGTGCCAGTAGAACGGGATTCTATGGCTACACCTTC. It specifies CASRTGFYGYTF.

This clone was found a few times. The V call is TRBV28, the J call TRBJ1-5; D call uncertain. This CDR3 has 14 residues. Germline V gives CDR1 MDHEN, CDR2 SYDVKM. V lost 0 bases to trimming and J lost 2 bases, with 5 bases between them. CDR3 amino acids: CASSLWQGNQPQHF. DNA of the CDR3: TGTGCCAGCAGTTTATGGCAGGGCAATCAGCCCCAGCATTTT.

This clone was observed a handful of times. J is TRBJ2-5 and V is TRBV14, with D unclear. The CDR3 covers 11 residues. Germline CDR1 reads SGHDN; CDR2 reads FVKESK. Trimming stripped 2 bases from V and 5 bases from J, with 3 bases between. The CDR3 spells CASSQQETQYF. CDR3 DNA: TGTGCCAGCAGCCAACAGGAGACCCAGTACTTC.

The chain uses TRBV5-5 and TRBJ2-3; 7 nucleotides line up with TRBD2. Germline trimming cut 0 bases from V and 4 bases from J; bases unmatched to any gene: 5. Germline V gene lookup returns CDR1 SGHKS and CDR2 YYEKEE (reference sequence). CDR3 length: 15 residues. CDR3 amino acids: CASSLGGSSPDTQYF. The CDR3 nucleotides are TGTGCCAGCAGCTTGGGCGGGAGTTCCCCAGATACGCAGTATTTT.

The chain recombines TRBV10-3 with TRBJ2-1; 13 nucleotides match TRBD2. Germline CDR1 reads ENHRY; CDR2 reads SYGVKD. The J segment lost 3 bases and the V segment lost 11 bases, leaving 7 bases of the junction unmatched. This CDR3 comprises 15 residues. The CDR3 region is CASSTSGRNYNEQFF. The CDR3 bases are TGTGCCTCCTCGACTAGCGGGAGGAACTACAATGAGCAGTTCTTC.

This chain connects TRBV5-4 to TRBJ2-2; 7 positions agree with TRBD2. This CDR3 is built from 16 residues. V dropped 3 bases and J dropped 5; count of bases not matched to a gene: 10. Germline-derived CDR1 and CDR2 are SGHNT and YYREEE (reference sequence). This CDR3 reads CASSSRSGVWTGELFF. The CDR3 DNA reads as TGTGCCAGCAGCTCTAGGAGCGGGGTTTGGACCGGGGAGCTGTTTTTT. Drawing the rest from reference TRBV5-4 and TRBJ2-2, the complete variable domain is ETGVTQSPTHLIKTRGQQVTLRCSSQSGHNTVSWYQQALGQGPQFIFQYYREEENGRGNFPPRFSGLQFPNYSSELNVNALELDDSALYLCASSSRSGVWTGELFFGEGSRLTVL.

This chain uses TRBV9 with TRBJ1-2, with D unclear. CDR3 length: 14 amino acids. Trimming pared 0 bases from V and 0 bases from J, leaving 6 bases between. CDR1 is SGDLS, CDR2 YYNGEE, per germline. CDR3 DNA: TGTGCCAGCAGCGTAGCTTACTCTAACTATGGCTACACCTTC. It translates to CASSVAYSNYGYTF. The full variable domain, with the rest looked up from reference TRBV9 and TRBJ1-2, is DSGVTQTPKHLITATGQRVTLRCSPRSGDLSVYWYQQSLDQGLQFLIQYYNGEERAKGNILERFSAQQFPDLHSELNLSSLELGDSALYFCASSVAYSNYGYTFGSGTRLTVV.

The V and J genes are TRBV19 and TRBJ2-1; the match to TRBD2 covers 8 bases. The ends lost 3 bases at V and 9 bases at J; junction bases unmatched: 22. Looked up from germline, CDR1 is LNHDA and CDR2 is SQIVND (reference sequence). CDR3 size: 19 residues. The CDR3 loop reads CASSIRLAGEFSSRGEQFF. Written as DNA, the CDR3 is TGTGCCAGTAGTATCCGTCTAGCGGGTGAATTCTCATCCCGGGGTGAGCAGTTCTTC.

This chain uses TRBV6-1 with TRBJ2-7, with D maybe TRBD2 (6 bases). The CDR3 extends over 14 amino acids. Germline V gives CDR1 MNHNS, CDR2 SASEGT. The V end lost 4 bases, the J end lost 3 bases, and 13 bases lay between the germline ends. The CDR3: CASSGTTGGYEQYF. CDR3 nucleotide sequence: TGTGCCAGCAGTGGGACTACTGGGGGCTACGAGCAGTACTTC.

The V gene is TRBV6-1, the J gene TRBJ2-7; 8 bases are shared with TRBD1. V shed 5 bases, J shed 2 bases, and the junction held 5 bases outside the gene matches. The CDR3 is 14 residues long. Germline V CDR1 and CDR2: MNHNS, SASEGT. Written as DNA, the CDR3 is TGTGCCAGCAGTCTAATGGACAGGGCCTACGAGCAGTACTTC. Amino acids: CASSLMDRAYEQYF.

This clone was seen only a few times. The chain employs TRBV2 and TRBJ1-5; no firm D call. Trimming removed 3 bases from V and 2 bases from J, with 5 bases in between. CDR1 is SNHLY, CDR2 FYNNEI, per germline. There are 13 residues in the CDR3. The CDR3 DNA reads as TGTGCCAGCAGTGAGCAGGGCAATCAGCCCCAGCATTTT. Translation: CASSEQGNQPQHF.

The V gene is TRBV7-2, the J gene TRBJ1-1; 9 bases are a match to TRBD1. The ends lost 3 bases at V and 5 bases at J; junction bases unmatched: 1. Germline-derived CDR1 and CDR2 are SGHTA and FQGNSA. There are 13 residues in the CDR3. Here the CDR3 DNA reads TGTGCCAGCAGCTTTGACAGGGGGACTGAAGCTTTCTTT. Protein: CASSFDRGTEAFF.

V and J are TRBV5-1 and TRBJ2-5; TRBD2 matches at 11 bases. The CDR3 totals 19 residues. Trimming at V came to 0 bases and at J to 5 bases, leaving 15 bases not matched to a gene. In germline, CDR1 is SGHRS, CDR2 YFSETQ. CDR3 sequence: CASSLDGSGSGGELETQYF. The DNA of the CDR3 is TGCGCCAGCAGCTTGGATGGTTCTGGTAGCGGGGGGGAATTGGAGACCCAGTACTTC. Filled out from reference TRBV5-1 and TRBJ2-5, the complete variable domain reads KAGVTQTPRYLIKTRGQQVTLSCSPISGHRSVSWYQQTPGQGLQFLFEYFSETQRNKGNFPGRFSGRQFSNSRSEMNVSTLELGDSALYLCASSLDGSGSGGELETQYFGPGTRLLVL.

The V and J genes are TRBV28 and TRBJ2-3; TRBD2 agrees at 7 bases. The V and J ends lost 3 bases and 0 bases, in that order; junction bases with no gene match: 3. The length of the CDR3 is 15 residues. Germline V gene sequence: CDR1 MDHEN, CDR2 SYDVKM. The chain's CDR3 is CASSLGGSSTDTQYF. In DNA, the CDR3 is TGTGCCAGCAGTTTGGGAGGGAGTAGCACAGATACGCAGTATTTT. Based on the CDR3 plus reference TRBV28 and TRBJ2-3, the full variable domain is DVKVTQSSRYLVKRTGEKVFLECVQDMDHENMFWYRQDPGLGLRLIYFSYDVKMKEKGDIPEGYSVSREKKERFSLILESASTNQTSMYLCASSLGGSSTDTQYFGPGTRLTVL.

This chain uses TRBV9 with TRBJ2-3, with 9 bases aligning to TRBD2. The CDR3 runs to 15 residues. V was pared by 0 bases and J by 1 base, with 0 bases of the junction left unmatched. Germline V gene data show CDR1 as SGDLS and CDR2 as YYNGEE. As DNA, the CDR3 is TGTGCCAGCAGCGTAGGGACTAGCGGCACAGATACGCAGTATTTT. Translation: CASSVGTSGTDTQYF.

The gene calls are TRBV19 and TRBJ2-7, with TRBD2 matching over 13 bases. V lost 5 bases, J lost 4 bases, and 8 bases stayed unmatched. Germline lookup yields CDR1 LNHDA and CDR2 SQIVND (reference sequence). This CDR3 is built from 16 residues. The CDR3: CASSSTGLAGRYEQYF. CDR3 coding DNA: TGTGCCAGTAGTTCCACGGGACTAGCGGGAAGATACGAGCAGTACTTC. Supplemented by reference TRBV19 and TRBJ2-7, the full variable domain reads DGGITQSPKYLFRKEGQNVTLSCEQNLNHDAMYWYRQDPGQGLRLIYYSQIVNDFQKGDIAEGYSVSREKKESFPLTVTSAQKNPTAFYLCASSSTGLAGRYEQYFGPGTRLTVT.

The chain links TRBV7-8 to TRBJ2-5; D ambiguous. Germline lookup yields CDR1 SGHVS and CDR2 FQNEAQ. This CDR3 has 14 residues. The germline V and J ends were trimmed by 2 bases and 5 bases, with 12 bases remaining between them. The CDR3 loop reads CASSLMRALETQYF. CDR3 nucleotide sequence: TGTGCCAGCAGCTTAATGAGAGCGTTGGAGACCCAGTACTTC.

The chain recombines TRBV7-9 with TRBJ2-1, with TRBD2 matching 9 bases. The germline gives CDR1 SEHNR, CDR2 FQNEAQ (reference sequence). Trimming removed 4 bases from V and 5 bases from J; junction bases left unmatched: 6. The CDR3 loop spans 15 amino acids. The CDR3, as DNA: TGTGCCAGCAGCTCTCCGGGACTAGCCGACAATGAGCAGTTCTTC. Translated: CASSSPGLADNEQFF. The full variable domain, in which reference TRBV7-9 and TRBJ2-1 provide the parts outside the CDR3, is DTGVSQNPRHKITKRGQNVTFRCDPISEHNRLYWYRQTLGQGPEFLTYFQNEAQLEKSRLLSDRFSAERPKGSFSTLEIQRTEQGDSAMYLCASSSPGLADNEQFFGPGTRLTVL.

V usage is TRBV25-1 and J usage is TRBJ2-5, with a possible D match to TRBD1 (6 bases). Trimming stripped 7 bases from V and 5 bases from J, with 11 bases between. This CDR3 comprises 12 residues. Germline-derived CDR1 and CDR2 are MGHDK and SYGVNS. The CDR3, as DNA: TGTGCCAGCAATGCAGGGGTGGAGACCCAGTACTTC. Translating gives CASNAGVETQYF.